A single sample is the source of the 4 T cell receptor beta chains below, sequenced in a study of blood T cell repertoires in COVID-19 (dated by TCRdb to between 2020 and 2021). The library was obtained by the immunoSEQ multiplex PCR assay. This is the immuneACCESS table as TCRdb keeps it, with only in-frame sequences that have V and J called. A part of the clones is gone; compared with another copy, unresolved V genes explain less than half, and the rest is unexplained. Counted in this sample were 230,000 or so clones; around 83% of them appeared once. 1.4% of the sample is in the top ten clones. Input material: peripheral blood. The source is a woman between 40 and 55 years old who had recovered from COVID-19.

The chain has TRBV7-9 and TRBJ1-6; D unresolved. Trimming left V 3 bases short and J 7 bases short, with 10 bases between. The CDR3 sequence is 14 residues long. In germline, CDR1 is SEHNR, CDR2 FQNEAQ (reference sequence). The CDR3 nucleotides are TGTGCCAGCAGCTTCAACTACGGAAATTCACCCCTCCACTTT. Protein: CASSFNYGNSPLHF.

The chain is built from TRBV9 and TRBJ2-7, with D possibly matching TRBD1 (5 bases). The CDR3 is 13 residues long. Trimming left V 1 base short and J 1 base short, with 6 bases between. Germline CDR1 is SGDLS and CDR2 is YYNGEE. The CDR3 nucleotides are TGTGCCAGCAGCGTACAGGGATCCTACGAGCAGTACTTC. Its translation is CASSVQGSYEQYF. Supplemented by reference TRBV9 and TRBJ2-7, the full variable domain reads DSGVTQTPKHLITATGQRVTLRCSPRSGDLSVYWYQQSLDQGLQFLIQYYNGEERAKGNILERFSAQQFPDLHSELNLSSLELGDSALYFCASSVQGSYEQYFGPGTRLTVT.

The rearrangement joins TRBV3-1 (or the pseudogene TRBV3-2) to TRBJ1-5; the D is unclear. V was pared by 0 bases and J by 3 bases, with 9 bases between. Germline-derived CDR1 and CDR2 are LGHDT and YNNKEL (reference sequence). The CDR3 length is 15 residues. The CDR3 DNA follows: TGTGCCAGCAGCCAAGAGGGCAGCTACAATCAGCCCCAGCATTTT. It encodes CASSQEGSYNQPQHF.

The V gene is TRBV7-8, the J gene TRBJ2-1; TRBD2 agrees at 10 bases. V was pared by 4 bases and J by 9 bases, with 9 bases of the junction left unmatched. Looked up from germline, CDR1 is SGHVS and CDR2 is FQNEAQ. The CDR3 runs to 15 residues. The CDR3 loop is CASSSSGGGLGEQFF. In DNA, the CDR3 is TGTGCCAGCAGCTCCAGCGGGGGGGGTTTGGGTGAGCAGTTCTTC.